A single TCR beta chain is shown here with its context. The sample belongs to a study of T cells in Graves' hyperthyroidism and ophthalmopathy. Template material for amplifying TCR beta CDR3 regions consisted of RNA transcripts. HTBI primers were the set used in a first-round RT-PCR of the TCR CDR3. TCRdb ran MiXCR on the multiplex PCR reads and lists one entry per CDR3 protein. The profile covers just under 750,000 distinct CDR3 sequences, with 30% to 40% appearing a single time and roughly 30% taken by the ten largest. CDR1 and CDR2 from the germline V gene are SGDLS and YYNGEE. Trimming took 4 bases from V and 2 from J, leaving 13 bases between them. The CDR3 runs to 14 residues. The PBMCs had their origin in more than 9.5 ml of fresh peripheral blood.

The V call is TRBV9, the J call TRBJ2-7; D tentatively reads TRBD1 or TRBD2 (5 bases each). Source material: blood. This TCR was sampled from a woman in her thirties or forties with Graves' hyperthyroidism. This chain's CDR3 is CASSQGEGPYEQYF. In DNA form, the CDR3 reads TGTGCCAGCAGCCAAGGCGAGGGACCCTACGAGCAGTACTTC. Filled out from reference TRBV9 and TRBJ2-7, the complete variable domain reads DSGVTQTPKHLITATGQRVTLRCSPRSGDLSVYWYQQSLDQGLQFLIQYYNGEERAKGNILERFSAQQFPDLHSELNLSSLELGDSALYFCASSQGEGPYEQYFGPGTRLTVT.